Below, 30 T cell receptor beta chains from the same sample are listed, as sequenced in a study of OX40 agonist ivuxolimab in advanced cancers. Libraries were prepared by immunoSEQ multiplex PCR; TCRdb keeps only in-frame clonotypes and omits some of them. The table has tens of thousands of clones, around 84% seen once. Sequenced material: CD4+ or CD8+ T cells sorted from blood, taken in a trial of the OX40 agonist ivuxolimab. The receptors come from an adult with an advanced solid tumor such as melanoma, head and neck, liver or kidney cancer.

V and J are TRBV15 and TRBJ2-7; no definite D call. CDR1 is LNHNV and CDR2 is YYDKDF in the germline V gene (reference sequence). This CDR3 contains 14 residues. Between the trimmed V and J ends, which lost 0 bases and 3 bases, there was a span of 9 bases. CDR3 sequence (DNA): TGTGCCACCAGCAGAGAGATAGTCTTCTACGAGCAGTACTTC. Its translation is CATSREIVFYEQYF.

The V call is TRBV7-9, the J call TRBJ2-7; D remains unclear. The CDR3 extends over 15 amino acids. The V and J ends lost 5 bases and 3 bases respectively, with 17 bases between them. CDR1 is SEHNR, CDR2 FQNEAQ, per germline (reference sequence). CDR3 bases: TGTGCCAGCAGCCCCCGTTTGCGGAAAGGCTACGAGCAGTACTTC. Translating gives CASSPRLRKGYEQYF. Variable domain in full (rest from reference TRBV7-9 and TRBJ2-7): DTGVSQNPRHKITKRGQNVTFRCDPISEHNRLYWYRQTLGQGPEFLTYFQNEAQLEKSRLLSDRFSAERPKGSFSTLEIQRTEQGDSAMYLCASSPRLRKGYEQYFGPGTRLTVT.

This clone was observed a handful of times. The chain uses TRBV25-1 and TRBJ1-5; D might be TRBD1 (5 bases). This CDR3 has 16 residues. V was shortened by 1 base and J by 3 bases, with 13 bases between the two germline ends. Germline assignment: CDR1 MGHDK and CDR2 SYGVNS. CDR3 sequence (DNA): TGTGCCAGCAGTGAATCGGGGGGAGCACCCAATCAGCCCCAGCATTTT. Its translation: CASSESGGAPNQPQHF. Looking up the rest from reference TRBV25-1 and TRBJ1-5 gives the full variable domain: EADIYQTPRYLVIGTGKKITLECSQTMGHDKMYWYQQDPGMELHLIHYSYGVNSTEKGDLSSESTVSRIRTEHFPLTLESARPSHTSQYLCASSESGGAPNQPQHFGDGTRLSIL.

The genes are TRBV19 and TRBJ2-3; 15 positions match TRBD2. The CDR3 covers 17 residues. CDR1 and CDR2 (germline): LNHDA, SQIVND (reference sequence). V gave up 5 bases and J gave up 9 bases; unmatched junction bases: 12. The CDR3 DNA sequence: TGTGCCAGTAGTGGCCGGACTAGCGGGGGGGAACCATTCACGCAGTATTTT. This encodes CASSGRTSGGEPFTQYF.

J is TRBJ1-1 and V is TRBV6-1; the match to TRBD1 covers 7 bases. The CDR3 sequence is 15 residues long. J lost 4 bases, V lost 3 bases, and 8 bases had no gene match. Germline V CDR1 and CDR2: MNHNS, SASEGT. The CDR3 region has the DNA TGTGCCAGCAGTGAGGCGGACAGGCATGGCACTGAAGCTTTCTTT. Its translation: CASSEADRHGTEAFF.

The genes are TRBV5-1 and TRBJ1-1; tentative D call: TRBD1 (6 bases). The V gene lost 1 base and the J gene lost 5 bases, with 12 bases spanning the gap. Per the germline V gene, CDR1 is SGHRS and CDR2 is YFSETQ. This CDR3 contains 14 residues. CDR3 in DNA: TGCGCCAGCAGCTTGACAGGGTGGGGGACTGAAGCTTTCTTT. It is translated as CASSLTGWGTEAFF.

This clone rates as medium-sized (0.01 to 0.1%). The chain recombines TRBV11-2 with TRBJ2-7, with no clear D. V lost 5 bases, J lost 1 base, and 6 bases lay in between. Germline V gives CDR1 SGHAT, CDR2 FQNNGV. The CDR3 sequence is 12 residues long. CDR3 coding DNA: TGTGCCAGCAGCACCGTATCCTACGAGCAGTACTTC. Protein sequence: CASSTVSYEQYF. The entire variable domain, with the rest obtained from reference TRBV11-2 and TRBJ2-7, is as follows: EAGVAQSPRYKIIEKRQSVAFWCNPISGHATLYWYQQILGQGPKLLIQFQNNGVVDDSQLPKDRFSAERLKGVDSTLKIQPAKLEDSAVYLCASSTVSYEQYFGPGTRLTVT.

The chain combines TRBV27 with TRBJ1-1; tentative D call: TRBD1 (5 bases). The CDR3 runs 18 residues. Germline lookup yields CDR1 MNHEY and CDR2 SMNVEV (reference sequence). Trimming pared 1 base from V and 1 base from J, leaving 19 bases between. The CDR3 is CASSLYPRDLRRNTEAFF. The DNA of the CDR3 is TGTGCCAGCAGTTTATACCCCAGGGATTTGCGCAGGAACACTGAAGCTTTCTTT.

The chain couples TRBV4-1 to TRBJ2-5, with D perhaps matching TRBD1 or TRBD2 (6 bases each). Trimming shortened V by 1 base and J by 4 bases, and 16 bases separated the two germline ends. The CDR3 consists of 16 residues. From germline, CDR1 is MGHRA and CDR2 YSYEKL. CDR3 sequence reads: CASSQVYGGRGETQYF. The DNA for the CDR3 is TGCGCCAGCAGCCAAGTTTATGGGGGGCGCGGAGAGACCCAGTACTTC.

The gene calls are TRBV4-3 and TRBJ2-3, with no clear D. CDR3 size: 13 residues. The V gene's germline CDR1 is LGHNA and CDR2 YSLEER. With 4 bases removed from V and 6 bases from J, the gap between germline ends came to 11 bases. The CDR3 protein is CASSPQARDTQYF. The CDR3 bases are TGCGCCAGCAGCCCTCAGGCGCGGGATACGCAGTATTTT.

V usage is TRBV9 and J usage is TRBJ1-4; 7 bases match TRBD1. J gave up 5 bases and V 3 bases, and 7 bases lay outside the gene matches. The CDR3 runs 15 residues. Germline CDR1 and CDR2: SGDLS and YYNGEE. CDR3: CASSGGQEENEKLFF. DNA of the CDR3: TGTGCCAGCAGCGGAGGACAGGAGGAAAATGAAAAACTGTTTTTT.

The genes are TRBV9 and TRBJ2-2; 12 bases fit TRBD1. Germline CDR1 and CDR2: SGDLS and YYNGEE. The V segment lost 4 bases and the J segment 1 base; nucleotides outside the gene matches: 14. The CDR3 runs to 20 residues. The CDR3 sequence is CASSLLPGQGAYQNTGELFF. CDR3 DNA: TGTGCCAGCAGCCTCCTCCCGGGACAGGGGGCCTACCAGAACACCGGGGAGCTGTTTTTT. Together with reference TRBV9 and TRBJ2-2, the CDR3 gives the full variable domain: DSGVTQTPKHLITATGQRVTLRCSPRSGDLSVYWYQQSLDQGLQFLIQYYNGEERAKGNILERFSAQQFPDLHSELNLSSLELGDSALYFCASSLLPGQGAYQNTGELFFGEGSRLTVL.

This chain links TRBV9 with TRBJ2-1, with D possibly being TRBD2 (6 bases). The CDR3 totals 13 residues. V was pared by 2 bases and J by 6 bases, with 9 bases between. Germline lookup yields CDR1 SGDLS and CDR2 YYNGEE. The CDR3 region is CASSVGLFNEQFF. The CDR3 DNA reads TGTGCCAGCAGCGTCGGACTATTCAATGAGCAGTTCTTC.

V and J are TRBV4-1 and TRBJ2-7; the D is unclear. The V gene's germline CDR1 is MGHRA and CDR2 YSYEKL. V lost 1 base to trimming and J lost 0 bases, with 7 bases between them. The CDR3 contains 14 residues. CDR3 region: CASSQGSSSYEQYF. The CDR3 nucleotides are TGCGCCAGCAGCCAAGGTTCGAGCTCCTACGAGCAGTACTTC.

Worth noting for this clone: An end of the junction differs from the germline gene, which may be a read error. This chain connects TRBV7-7 to TRBJ2-1, with 9 bases lining up with TRBD2. CDR3 length: 16 amino acids. Germline CDR1 SSHAT, CDR2 FNYEAQ (reference sequence). As DNA, the CDR3 is TGTGCTAGCAGCTTAGGGGTTAGCGGGGGTTACAATGAGCAGTTCTTC. Its translation: CASSLGVSGGYNEQFF.

J is TRBJ1-5 and V is TRBV6-5; 11 bases agree with TRBD1. Unmatched junction bases numbered 5, after V lost 4 bases and J lost 9 bases. The CDR3 consists of 14 residues. The germline V gene has CDR1 MNHEY and CDR2 SVGAGI. The CDR3 sequence: CASSFGQGAGPQHF. CDR3 coding DNA: TGTGCCAGCAGTTTCGGACAGGGGGCTGGGCCCCAGCATTTT.

The chain carries TRBV6-1 and TRBJ1-4, with D uncertain. V dropped 1 base and J dropped 4 bases, with 10 bases sitting between them. This CDR3 spans 15 amino acids. Germline-derived CDR1 and CDR2 are MNHNS and SASEGT. CDR3 loop: CASSEVGGNNEKLFF. CDR3 coding DNA: TGTGCCAGCAGTGAAGTAGGAGGAAATAATGAAAAACTGTTTTTT.

CDR3 bases: TGTGCCAGCAGCCAGGGCGGAAGCACAGATACGCAGTATTTT. As protein: CASSQGGSTDTQYF. The chain couples TRBV9 to TRBJ2-3, with D maybe TRBD1 (5 bases). Germline V lookup: CDR1 SGDLS, CDR2 YYNGEE. This CDR3 contains 14 residues. V was cut by 4 bases and J by 0 bases, with 9 bases left in between.

The chain carries TRBV23-1 and TRBJ1-1; D unclear. TRBV23-1 is an open reading frame whose function is uncertain. The V and J ends lost 6 bases and 7 bases respectively, with 18 bases between them. The CDR3 extends over 14 amino acids. CDR3 bases: TGCGCCAGCAGCTCACAGAGGGTTGACGGTGAAGCTTTCTTT. This translates into CASSSQRVDGEAFF.

This clone has a handful of counts. The chain recombines TRBV2 with TRBJ1-6; 10 bases fit TRBD1. The length of the CDR3 is 15 residues. The V gene end was trimmed by 4 bases and the J gene end by 5 bases; junction bases not matched to a gene: 2. Per germline, CDR1 SNHLY and CDR2 FYNNEI. The CDR3: CASSADRGNNSPLHF. CDR3 DNA sequence: TGTGCCAGCAGTGCGGACAGGGGGAATAATTCACCCCTCCACTTT.

The V call is TRBV30, the J call TRBJ2-1; TRBD2 matches 11 bases. There are 18 residues in the CDR3. The junction had 16 bases not matched to a gene; V was cut back by 0 bases and J by 9 bases. Germline loops: CDR1 GTSNPN, CDR2 SVGIG (reference sequence). Here the CDR3 reads CAWSVIVRLAGGGSEQFF. The DNA of the CDR3 is TGTGCCTGGAGTGTAATAGTACGGCTAGCGGGAGGTGGAAGTGAGCAGTTCTTC.

The V gene is TRBV14, the J gene TRBJ2-7, with a possible D match to TRBD2 (6 bases). Trimming pared 0 bases from V and 7 bases from J, leaving 13 bases between. The germline gives CDR1 SGHDN, CDR2 FVKESK. This CDR3 has 14 residues. The CDR3 here is CASSQDYYGTEQYF. CDR3 in DNA: TGTGCCAGCAGCCAAGATTATTACGGGACTGAGCAGTACTTC.

The rearrangement links TRBV11-2 to TRBJ2-7, with 8 bases aligning to TRBD1. This CDR3 is 13 amino acids long. Trimming took 3 bases from V and 5 from J; bases not matched to a gene: 3. CDR1 and CDR2 (germline): SGHAT, FQNNGV. CDR3 amino acids: CASSFGQGDEQYF. The DNA of the CDR3 is TGTGCCAGCAGCTTCGGACAGGGCGACGAGCAGTACTTC.

The CDR3 nucleotides read TGCGCCAGCAGCCCCATCGGTTGGACCGACACCGGGGAGCTGTTTTTT. Encoded protein: CASSPIGWTDTGELFF. This chain joins TRBV4-1 and TRBJ2-2; D gene ambiguous. Germline CDR1 is MGHRA and CDR2 is YSYEKL. V gave up 4 bases and J gave up 3 bases, with 15 bases separating them. The CDR3 extends over 16 amino acids.

This chain uses TRBV4-3 with TRBJ2-7; D may be TRBD2 (6 bases). This CDR3 is built from 15 residues. CDR1 and CDR2 (germline): LGHNA, YSLEER. V lost 4 bases and J 3 bases, leaving 16 bases between the germline ends. This chain's CDR3 is CASSPGLAGNYEQYF. The CDR3 region has the DNA TGCGCCAGCAGCCCGGGACTGGCGGGTAACTACGAGCAGTACTTC.

This chain uses TRBV2 with TRBJ2-7, with a tentative D call TRBD2 (7 bases). Germline V lookup: CDR1 SNHLY, CDR2 FYNNEI. The CDR3 is 13 residues long. V gave up 10 bases and J gave up 1 base, with 14 bases separating them. The CDR3 DNA reads TGTGCCACCGCGGGGGCGGCTTCCTACGAGCAGTACTTC. As protein: CATAGAASYEQYF.

This chain uses TRBV7-6 with TRBJ1-1; D unresolved. The CDR3 covers 14 residues. Trimming stripped 1 base from V and 4 bases from J, with 10 bases between. The germline CDR1 and CDR2 sequences are SGHVS and FNYEAQ. CDR3 loop: CASSLVVGITEAFF. The DNA for the CDR3 is TGTGCCAGCAGCTTAGTGGTCGGGATCACTGAAGCTTTCTTT.

This clone appeared once. This chain connects TRBV6-1 to TRBJ2-1; D uncertain. V shed 2 bases and J shed 3 bases, with 11 bases lying between them. Germline CDR1 and CDR2: MNHNS and SASEGT. The CDR3 has 15 amino acids. The CDR3 DNA is TGTGCCAGCAGTGAAATGGGATTGGGCTACAATGAGCAGTTCTTC. It encodes CASSEMGLGYNEQFF.

This clone has a single count. V gene TRBV6-1 combines with J gene TRBJ2-3; TRBD2 matches at 7 bases. After removal of 7 bases from V and 1 base from J, the junction contained 8 bases not matched to a gene. The CDR3 is made up of 15 amino acids. Germline CDR1 and CDR2: MNHNS and SASEGT. For the CDR3, the DNA is TGTGCCAGCAAATATGCGGGGGTGGGCACAGATACGCAGTATTTT. Its protein is CASKYAGVGTDTQYF.

The chain uses TRBV25-1 and TRBJ1-1; D ambiguous. Between the trimmed V and J ends, which lost 5 bases and 1 base, there was a span of 8 bases. Germline-derived CDR1 and CDR2 are MGHDK and SYGVNS. The length of the CDR3 is 13 residues. CDR3 sequence: CASSLIGNTEAFF. CDR3 coding DNA: TGTGCCAGCAGTTTGATCGGGAACACTGAAGCTTTCTTT.